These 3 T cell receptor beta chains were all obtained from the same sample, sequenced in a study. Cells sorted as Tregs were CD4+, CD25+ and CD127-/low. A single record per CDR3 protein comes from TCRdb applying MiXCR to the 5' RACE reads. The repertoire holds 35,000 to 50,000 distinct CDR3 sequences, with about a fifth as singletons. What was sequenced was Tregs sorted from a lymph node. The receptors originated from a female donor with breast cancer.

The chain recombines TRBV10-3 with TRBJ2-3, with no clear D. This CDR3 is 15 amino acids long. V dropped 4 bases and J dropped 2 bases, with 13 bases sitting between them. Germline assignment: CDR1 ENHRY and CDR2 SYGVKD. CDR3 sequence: CAISATAQPTDTQYF. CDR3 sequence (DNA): TGTGCCATCAGTGCAACAGCCCAGCCCACAGATACGCAGTATTTT.

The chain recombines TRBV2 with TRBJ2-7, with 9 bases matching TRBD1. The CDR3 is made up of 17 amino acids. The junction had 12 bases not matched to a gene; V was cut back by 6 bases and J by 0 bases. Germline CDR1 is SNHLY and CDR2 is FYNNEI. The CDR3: CASRGRDRATGSYEQYF. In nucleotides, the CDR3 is TGTGCCAGCAGGGGTCGGGACAGGGCGACCGGCTCCTACGAGCAGTACTTC.

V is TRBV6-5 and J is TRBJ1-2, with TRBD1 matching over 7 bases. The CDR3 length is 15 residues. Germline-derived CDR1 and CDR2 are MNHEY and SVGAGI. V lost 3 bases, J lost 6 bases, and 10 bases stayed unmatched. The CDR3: CASSYSHRTGHGYTF. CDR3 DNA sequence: TGTGCCAGCAGTTATTCCCATCGGACAGGCCATGGCTACACCTTC.